The 22 T cell receptor beta chains in this list originate from one sample, sequenced in a study of blood T cell repertoires in COVID-19. Assay: immunoSEQ multiplex PCR; the TCRdb copy retains only in-frame clones and omits some. Here the sample spans 70,000 to 90,000 clones, 75% to 90% being singletons. Specimen: PBMCs or T cells enriched from blood (not recorded which). These receptors were taken from a woman in her fifties or sixties with acute COVID-19.

The chain joins TRBV25-1 to TRBJ2-7; D may be TRBD1 (5 bases). Between the trimmed V and J ends, which lost 1 base and 6 bases, there was a span of 7 bases. The germline V gene has CDR1 MGHDK and CDR2 SYGVNS. This CDR3 has 12 amino acids. The CDR3 sequence: CASSELRGEQYF. In nucleotides, the CDR3 is TGTGCCAGCAGTGAATTAAGGGGCGAGCAGTACTTC.

The chain recombines TRBV24-1 with TRBJ2-1, with TRBD1 matching 7 bases. After removal of 4 bases from V and 13 bases from J, the junction contained 9 bases not matched to a gene. Germline V CDR1 and CDR2: KGHDR, SFDVKD. The CDR3 has 13 residues. CDR3 amino acids: CATSEGNRDSQFF. DNA for the CDR3: TGTGCCACCAGTGAGGGAAACCGGGACAGCCAGTTCTTC.

The chain uses TRBV30 and TRBJ1-2; D possibly corresponds to TRBD1 (6 bases). CDR1 GTSNPN and CDR2 SVGIG come from the germline V gene (reference sequence). The CDR3 contains 13 residues. V was shortened by 0 bases and J by 4 bases, with 9 bases between the two germline ends. The CDR3 spells CAWSVDSAYGYTF. The CDR3 nucleotides read TGTGCCTGGAGTGTGGACAGCGCCTATGGCTACACCTTC.

The J gene is TRBJ1-1, the V gene TRBV3-1 (or the pseudogene TRBV3-2); TRBD1 agrees at 8 bases. V lost 6 bases and J lost 11; bases outside the gene matches: 11. The germline CDR1 and CDR2 sequences are LGHDT and YNNKEL (reference sequence). This CDR3 spans 13 amino acids. The CDR3 region is CASSLSQGAQAFF. CDR3 in DNA: TGTGCCAGCAGTCTATCTCAGGGGGCGCAGGCTTTCTTT.

V usage is TRBV7-2 and J usage is TRBJ2-3; D possibly corresponds to TRBD1 (5 bases). The CDR3 has 14 amino acids. Trimming left V 5 bases short and J 2 bases short, with 11 bases between. CDR1 and CDR2 (germline): SGHTA, FQGNSA. CDR3 sequence (DNA): TGTGCCAGCAGCCCAGGGCCGTCCACAGATACGCAGTATTTT. The encoded protein is CASSPGPSTDTQYF.

The chain uses TRBV5-1 and TRBJ2-1; 14 bases align to TRBD2. With 0 bases clipped from V and 8 bases from J, the junction kept 7 bases outside the gene matches. Germline CDR1 SGHRS, CDR2 YFSETQ. The CDR3 sequence is 17 residues long. CDR3 in DNA: TGCGCCAGCAGCTTGGAAGGGACTAGCGGGAGTAGGGATGAGCAGTTCTTC. Protein: CASSLEGTSGSRDEQFF.

The chain uses TRBV5-1 and TRBJ2-3, with D unclear. This CDR3 region has 15 residues. V lost 0 bases to trimming and J lost 0 bases, with 8 bases between them. Germline values: CDR1 SGHRS, CDR2 YFSETQ. As DNA, the CDR3 is TGCGCCAGCAGCTTGGACACCTCGAGCACAGATACGCAGTATTTT. This sequence encodes CASSLDTSSTDTQYF.

This clone has just a few counts. V gene TRBV7-2 combines with J gene TRBJ2-5; no definite D call. The CDR3 covers 11 residues. Germline CDR1 reads SGHTA; CDR2 reads FQGNSA. Trimming took 3 bases from V and 5 from J, leaving 4 bases between them. The CDR3 is CASSFGETQYF. CDR3 nucleotides: TGTGCCAGCAGCTTCGGGGAGACCCAGTACTTC. Based on the CDR3 plus reference TRBV7-2 and TRBJ2-5, the full variable domain is GAGVSQSPSNKVTEKGKDVELRCDPISGHTALYWYRQSLGQGLEFLIYFQGNSAPDKSGLPSDRFSAERTGGSVSTLTIQRTQQEDSAVYLCASSFGETQYFGPGTRLLVL.

The chain combines TRBV29-1 with TRBJ1-1; the D is unclear. This CDR3 contains 15 residues. Germline CDR1 reads SQVTM; CDR2 reads ANQGSEA. Trimming left V 0 bases short and J 0 bases short, with 11 bases between. The CDR3, as DNA: TGCAGCGTTGAAGACGCGAACGTCTTGAACACTGAAGCTTTCTTT. Its translation is CSVEDANVLNTEAFF.

The chain combines TRBV3-1 (or the pseudogene TRBV3-2) with TRBJ1-5; D is perhaps TRBD1 (5 bases). Per germline, CDR1 LGHDT and CDR2 YNNKEL (reference sequence). V was pared by 4 bases and J by 4 bases, with 8 bases between. The CDR3 contains 13 residues. CDR3 loop: CASSRRGNQPQHF. CDR3 DNA sequence: TGTGCCAGCAGCCGGCGGGGGAATCAGCCCCAGCATTTT.

This clone occurred once. The chain carries TRBV19 and TRBJ1-2; 7 bases are a match to TRBD1. The CDR3 has 15 amino acids. Per germline, CDR1 LNHDA and CDR2 SQIVND (reference sequence). With V trimmed by 1 base and J by 4 bases, 6 bases remained unmatched. In DNA form, the CDR3 reads TGTGCCAGTAGTATAGTCCCGGGACAGATCTATGGCTACACCTTC. Its translation: CASSIVPGQIYGYTF.

The chain employs TRBV7-9 and TRBJ2-1, with 13 bases that match TRBD2. The CDR3 is made up of 16 amino acids. Germline V lookup: CDR1 SEHNR, CDR2 FQNEAQ (reference sequence). V trimming: 5 bases; J trimming: 4 bases; junction bases outside the gene matches: 5. The CDR3 DNA sequence: TGTGCCAGCAGCCCCGGGACTAGCGGGGCTTACAATGAGCAGTTCTTC. Its protein product is CASSPGTSGAYNEQFF.

The V and J genes are TRBV5-5 and TRBJ1-2, with 7 bases that match TRBD1. There are 14 residues in the CDR3. The V segment lost 0 bases and the J segment 4 bases; nucleotides outside the gene matches: 3. From germline, CDR1 is SGHKS and CDR2 YYEKEE (reference sequence). CDR3 DNA: TGTGCCAGCAGCTTGGGTTCAGGGGGCTATGGCTACACCTTC. Protein sequence: CASSLGSGGYGYTF.

The rearrangement uses TRBV30 and TRBJ1-4, with a possible D match to TRBD1 (6 bases). CDR3 length: 15 amino acids. The V end lost 2 bases, the J end lost 0 bases, and 10 bases lay between the germline ends. The germline CDR1 and CDR2 sequences are GTSNPN and SVGIG (reference sequence). CDR3 bases: TGTGCCTGGAGTCCGGGACATGCAACTAATGAAAAACTGTTTTTT. Translation: CAWSPGHATNEKLFF.

This clone was detected only once. The chain carries TRBV9 and TRBJ2-7, with TRBD1 as a possible D gene (6 bases). This CDR3 is built from 14 residues. From germline, CDR1 is SGDLS and CDR2 YYNGEE. V was cut by 2 bases and J by 3 bases, with 12 bases left in between. The CDR3 loop is CASSVRDTFYEQYF. CDR3 nucleotides: TGTGCCAGCAGCGTCCGGGACACCTTCTACGAGCAGTACTTC. Looking up the rest from reference TRBV9 and TRBJ2-7 gives the full variable domain: DSGVTQTPKHLITATGQRVTLRCSPRSGDLSVYWYQQSLDQGLQFLIQYYNGEERAKGNILERFSAQQFPDLHSELNLSSLELGDSALYFCASSVRDTFYEQYFGPGTRLTVT.

This chain joins TRBV7-8 and TRBJ1-1; 10 bases match TRBD1. Germline CDR1 is SGHVS and CDR2 is FQNEAQ. There are 16 residues in the CDR3. The V segment lost 4 bases and the J segment 0 bases; nucleotides outside the gene matches: 5. DNA of the CDR3: TGTGCCAGCAGCTCCGGACAGGGGGGGATGAACACTGAAGCTTTCTTT. Protein product: CASSSGQGGMNTEAFF. The whole variable domain, remainder taken from reference TRBV7-8 and TRBJ1-1, is GAGVSQSPRYKVAKRGQDVALRCDPISGHVSLFWYQQALGQGPEFLTYFQNEAQLDKSGLPSDRFFAERPEGSVSTLKIQRTQQEDSAVYLCASSSGQGGMNTEAFFGQGTRLTVV.

CDR3 protein: CASSYLANSDEQFF. The CDR3 coding sequence is TGTGCCAGCAGCTACCTCGCCAATTCGGATGAGCAGTTCTTC. V usage is TRBV5-4 and J usage is TRBJ2-1; D gene ambiguous. The CDR3 is 14 amino acids. V dropped 3 bases and J dropped 8 bases, with 15 bases sitting between them. Germline V lookup: CDR1 SGHNT, CDR2 YYREEE (reference sequence).

This sequence joins TRBV3-1 (or the pseudogene TRBV3-2) and TRBJ2-2, with TRBD2 matching over 11 bases. CDR3 length: 18 residues. V shed 1 base, J shed 4 bases, and the junction held 8 bases outside the gene matches. Germline V gene lookup returns CDR1 LGHDT and CDR2 YNNKEL (reference sequence). In DNA form, the CDR3 reads TGTGCCAGCAGCCAAGTAATGCTAGCGGGAGGCCTCACCGGGGAGCTGTTTTTT. This codes for CASSQVMLAGGLTGELFF.

The chain combines TRBV5-5 with TRBJ1-1, with a weak D call TRBD1 (6 bases). The V and J ends lost 1 base and 0 bases respectively, with 13 bases between them. CDR3 length: 16 residues. Germline V gene lookup returns CDR1 SGHKS and CDR2 YYEKEE (reference sequence). DNA of the CDR3: TGTGCCAGCAGCTTGACAGGGCCATCCATGAACACTGAAGCTTTCTTT. Amino acids: CASSLTGPSMNTEAFF.

V is TRBV5-1 and J is TRBJ2-5; TRBD2 agrees at 14 bases. The CDR3 has 17 residues. Germline lookup yields CDR1 SGHRS and CDR2 YFSETQ. The J segment lost 5 bases and the V segment lost 3 bases, leaving 9 bases of the junction unmatched. The CDR3 region has the DNA TGCGCCAGCAGCTCTCTGCCGGGACTAGCGGGAGTGGAGACCCAGTACTTC. Its protein product is CASSSLPGLAGVETQYF.

This clone was seen more than once but under ten times. The chain uses TRBV18 and TRBJ2-7, with 9 bases lining up with TRBD1. V shed 5 bases and J 2 bases; nucleotides not matched to a gene: 4. Germline CDR1 KGHSH, CDR2 LQKENI. This CDR3 has 14 amino acids. Written as DNA, the CDR3 is TGTGCCAGCTCAACCGGGACAGGGACCTACGAGCAGTACTTC. Encoded protein: CASSTGTGTYEQYF. Combining the CDR3 with reference TRBV18 and TRBJ2-7 gives the whole variable domain NAGVMQNPRHLVRRRGQEARLRCSPMKGHSHVYWYRQLPEEGLKFMVYLQKENIIDESGMPKERFSAEFPKEGPSILRIQQVVRGDSAAYFCASSTGTGTYEQYFGPGTRLTVT.

This clone came up once. This chain joins TRBV11-2 and TRBJ1-5, with D possibly TRBD1 on 6 matching bases. V was shortened by 5 bases and J by 2 bases, with 16 bases between the two germline ends. This CDR3 contains 16 residues. Germline lookup yields CDR1 SGHAT and CDR2 FQNNGV. CDR3 region: CASSLSGGAGNQPQHF. As DNA, the CDR3 is TGTGCCAGCAGCCTGAGCGGGGGGGCTGGCAATCAGCCCCAGCATTTT.